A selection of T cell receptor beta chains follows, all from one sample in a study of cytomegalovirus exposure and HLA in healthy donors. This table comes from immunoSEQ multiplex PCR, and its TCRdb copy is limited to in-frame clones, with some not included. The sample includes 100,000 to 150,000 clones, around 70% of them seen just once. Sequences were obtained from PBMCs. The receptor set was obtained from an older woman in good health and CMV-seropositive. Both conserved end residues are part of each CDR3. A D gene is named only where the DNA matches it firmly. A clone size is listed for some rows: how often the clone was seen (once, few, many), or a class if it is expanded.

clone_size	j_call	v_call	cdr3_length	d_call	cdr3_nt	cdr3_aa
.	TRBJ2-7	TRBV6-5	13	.	TGTGCCAGCAGTTATGCTTACGGCTACGAGCAGTACTTC	CASSYAYGYEQYF
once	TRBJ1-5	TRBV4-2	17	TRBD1	TGTGCCAGCAGCCAAGATAGAGGGGGCGCAGCAGGCCAGCCCCAGCATTTT	CASSQDRGGAAGQPQHF
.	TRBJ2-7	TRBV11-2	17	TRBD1	TGTGCCAGCAGCTTAGTGGCCGGGACAGGGGTCCCCTACGAGCAGTACTTC	CASSLVAGTGVPYEQYF
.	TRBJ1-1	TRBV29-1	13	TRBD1	TGCAGCGTTGTCTGGCAGGGGGTCACTGAAGCTTTCTTT	CSVVWQGVTEAFF
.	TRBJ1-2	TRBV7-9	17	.	TGTTCCAGCAGCTCCGCGTCGTGGCAGGGAAGGAACTATGGCTACACCTTC	CSSSSASWQGRNYGYTF
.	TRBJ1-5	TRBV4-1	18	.	TGCGCCAGCAGCCAAGACAGCCTGTTGGGCAATAGCAATCAGCCCCAGCATTTT	CASSQDSLLGNSNQPQHF
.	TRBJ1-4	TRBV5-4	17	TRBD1	TGTGCCAGCAGAAACCCCCCAGGGGGTGCAACTAATGAAAAACTGTTTTTT	CASRNPPGGATNEKLFF
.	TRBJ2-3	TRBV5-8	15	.	TGTGCCAGCAGCTTGGGGTCCCACGGAGGAGATACGCAGTATTTT	CASSLGSHGGDTQYF
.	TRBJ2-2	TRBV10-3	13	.	TGTGCCATCAGTTTGACTGAAACCGGGGAGCTGTTTTTT	CAISLTETGELFF
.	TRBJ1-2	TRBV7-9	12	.	TGTGCCAGCACCTTATTGAACAGGGCCGACACCTTC	CASTLLNRADTF
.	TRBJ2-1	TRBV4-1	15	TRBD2	TGCGCCAGCAGCCAAGGGCTAGCGGGGGGTAATGAGCAGTTCTTC	CASSQGLAGGNEQFF
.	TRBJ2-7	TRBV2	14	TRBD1	TGTGCCAGCTCGGACAGGCGACTTCCTTACGAGCAGTACTTC	CASSDRRLPYEQYF
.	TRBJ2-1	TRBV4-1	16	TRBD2	TGCGCCAGCAGCCAAGTGCCTAGCGGGGGGGCAATAACTGGTGTCTTC	CASSQVPSGGAITGVF
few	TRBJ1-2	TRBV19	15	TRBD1	TGTGCCAGTAGTATATCAACAGGGGGGGACTATGGCTACACCTTC	CASSISTGGDYGYTF
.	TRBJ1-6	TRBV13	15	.	TGTGCCAGCAGCCCCGGAGAGCGGGGTAATTCACCCCTCCACTTT	CASSPGERGNSPLHF
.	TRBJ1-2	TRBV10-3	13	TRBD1	TGTGCCATCAGTGAGGACAGGGTGAGCGGCTACACCTTC	CAISEDRVSGYTF
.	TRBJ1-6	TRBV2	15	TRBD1	TGTGCCAGCAAGATTCAGACAGGGGGCGATTCACCCCTCCACTTT	CASKIQTGGDSPLHF
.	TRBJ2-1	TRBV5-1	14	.	TGCGCCAGCTATGGAGGGGGCTCATGGGGTGAGCAGTTCTTC	CASYGGGSWGEQFF
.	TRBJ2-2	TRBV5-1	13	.	TGCGCCAGCAGCTCCTCGGGTTCCGGGGAGCTGTTTTTT	CASSSSGSGELFF
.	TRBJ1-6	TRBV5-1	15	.	TGCGCCAGCAGCTTGGACACAGGGCGGAATTCACCCCTCCACTTT	CASSLDTGRNSPLHF
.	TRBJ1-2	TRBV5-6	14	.	TGTGCCAGCAGCTTGGGAGGAGTTGCCACTGGCTACACCTTC	CASSLGGVATGYTF
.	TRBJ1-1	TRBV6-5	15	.	TGTGCCAGCAGTTACAAAGGCCAGAGGGTGGATGAAGCTTTCTTT	CASSYKGQRVDEAFF
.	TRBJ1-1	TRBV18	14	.	TGTGCCAGCTCCCCCGGGAGGCTCGGCACTGAAGCTTTCTTT	CASSPGRLGTEAFF
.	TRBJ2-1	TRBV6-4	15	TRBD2	TGTGCCAGCAGTGACATGGCTAGCGGTGCCAATGAGCAGTTCTTC	CASSDMASGANEQFF
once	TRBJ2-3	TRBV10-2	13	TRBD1	TGCGCCAGCGGGACAGCGTTATCAGATACGCAGTATTTT	CASGTALSDTQYF
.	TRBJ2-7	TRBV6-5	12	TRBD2	TGTGCCAGCAGTGGGCTAGCGGGGGAGCAGTACTTC	CASSGLAGEQYF
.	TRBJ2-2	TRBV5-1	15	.	TGCGCCAGCAGCTTGGGGTCAGGGTTCGGCGGGGAGCTGTTTTTT	CASSLGSGFGGELFF
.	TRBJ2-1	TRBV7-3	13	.	TGTGCCAGCAGCCCGAGCTCCTACAATGAGCAGTTCTTC	CASSPSSYNEQFF
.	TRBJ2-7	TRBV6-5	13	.	TGTGCCAGCAGTTCCTTTCAGTCCTACGAGCAGTACTTC	CASSSFQSYEQYF
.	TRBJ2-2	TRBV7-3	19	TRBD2	TGTGCCAGCAGCTTAAGGGGGCTAGCGGGGGTCCAGAACACCGGGGAGCTGTTTTTT	CASSLRGLAGVQNTGELFF
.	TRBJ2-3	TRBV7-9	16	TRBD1	TGTGCCAGCAGCTCTGGGACAGGGGGTGGCACAGATACGCAGTATTTT	CASSSGTGGGTDTQYF
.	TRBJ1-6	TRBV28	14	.	TGTGCCAGCATACCGGGGGGGAGTCCTTCCCCCCTCCACTTT	CASIPGGSPSPLHF
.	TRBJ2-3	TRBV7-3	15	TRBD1	TGTGCCAGCAGCTTATGGGCAGGGGGTACAGATACGCAGTATTTT	CASSLWAGGTDTQYF
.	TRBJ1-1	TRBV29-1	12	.	TGCAGCGCTGACACCGGGATCACTGAAGCTTTCTTT	CSADTGITEAFF
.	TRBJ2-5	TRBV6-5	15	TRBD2	TGTGCCAGCAGTTACTCGACTAGCGGGGTAAAGACCCAGTACTTC	CASSYSTSGVKTQYF
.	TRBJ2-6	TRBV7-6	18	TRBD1	TGTGCCAGCAGCCCCGCCGGGACAGGGACCTCTGGGGCCAACGTCCTGACTTTC	CASSPAGTGTSGANVLTF
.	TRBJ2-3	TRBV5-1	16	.	TGCGCCAGCAGCTTTGAAGGGGGGGGCAGCGCAGGTACGCAGTATTTT	CASSFEGGGSAGTQYF
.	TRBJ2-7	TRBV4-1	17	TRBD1	TGCGCCAGCAGCCAAGAGGGAACCGGGACAGGGATCAACGAGCAGTACTTC	CASSQEGTGTGINEQYF
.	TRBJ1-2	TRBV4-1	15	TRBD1	TGCGCCAGCAGCCAAGACGACAGGGGGACCTATGGCTACACCTTC	CASSQDDRGTYGYTF
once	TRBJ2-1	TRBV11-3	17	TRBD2	TGTGCCAGCAGCTTAAGGCGGGGGTCTAGCTCCTACAATGAGCAGTTCTTC	CASSLRRGSSSYNEQFF
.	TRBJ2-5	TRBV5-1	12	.	TGCGCCAGCAGGACAGGACAAGAGACCCAGTACTTC	CASRTGQETQYF
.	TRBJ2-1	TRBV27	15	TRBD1	TGTGCCAGCTATCGTTCGGCAGGGGGCTACAATGAGCAGTTCTTC	CASYRSAGGYNEQFF
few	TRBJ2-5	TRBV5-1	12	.	TGCGCCAGCAGCTTAGCCCAAGAGACCCAGTACTTC	CASSLAQETQYF
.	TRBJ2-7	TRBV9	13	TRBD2	TGTGCCAGCAGCGGGGAGGGTTGGGGCGAGCAGTACTTC	CASSGEGWGEQYF
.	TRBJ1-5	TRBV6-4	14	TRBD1	TGTGCCAGCAGTTCTCAGGGGGCAGGTCAGCCCCAGCATTTT	CASSSQGAGQPQHF
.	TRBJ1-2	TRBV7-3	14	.	TGTGCCAGCAGCAGAACAGGGAACAGCTATGGCTACACCTTC	CASSRTGNSYGYTF
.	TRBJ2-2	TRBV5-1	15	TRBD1	TGCGCCAGCAGCCGACAGGGGGCCAGCACCGGGGAGCTGTTTTTT	CASSRQGASTGELFF
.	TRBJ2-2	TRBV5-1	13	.	TGCGCCAGCGCGGAGGACAACACCGGGGAGCTGTTTTTT	CASAEDNTGELFF
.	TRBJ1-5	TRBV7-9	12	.	TGTGCCAGCAGCCCGGAGAATCAGCCCCAGCATTTT	CASSPENQPQHF
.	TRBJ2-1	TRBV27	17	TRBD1	TGTGCCAGCAGTTTAGGGCCCTGGGCAGGGGGCCTCAATGAGCAGTTCTTC	CASSLGPWAGGLNEQFF
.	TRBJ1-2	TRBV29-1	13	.	TGCAGCGTTGTGCAGCCAGGGGACTATGGCTACACCTTC	CSVVQPGDYGYTF
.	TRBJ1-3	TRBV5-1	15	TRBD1	TGCGCCAGCAGCCAGACAGGGGACTCTGGAAACACCATATATTTT	CASSQTGDSGNTIYF
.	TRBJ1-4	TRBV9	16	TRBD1	TGTGCCAGCAGCTTATCACAGGGGGTGACTAATGAAAAACTGTTTTTT	CASSLSQGVTNEKLFF
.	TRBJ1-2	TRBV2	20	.	TGTGCCAGCAGTGGGCCCCCGGGGAGCCGAAACCAGAGCATAAGATATGGCTACACCTTC	CASSGPPGSRNQSIRYGYTF
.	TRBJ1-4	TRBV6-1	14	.	TGTGCCAGCAGTGAAGTACAGGGTTTCGAAAAACTGTTTTTT	CASSEVQGFEKLFF
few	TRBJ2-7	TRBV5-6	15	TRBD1	TGTGCCAGCAGCTTGGAAGCGACAGGGCACTACGAGCAGTACTTC	CASSLEATGHYEQYF
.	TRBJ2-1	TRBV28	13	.	TGTGCCAGCGTGGGGGGCTCCTACAATGAGCAGTTCTTC	CASVGGSYNEQFF